The T cell receptor (beta chain) described here comes from a study of B cell selection in AIRE deficiency. Findings and caveats of the study: TCRbeta-only data showed roughly a third of shared healthy Treg sequences in healthy Tconv. Shared Treg sequences had shorter CDR3s, biased toward rearrangements with few non-templated insertions. Patient Tconv and Treg cells showed healthy-like TCRBV usage, CDR3 length, diversity.

A remark on this clone: The antigen is unknown.

TCRdb keeps only in-frame clones here, not all; method: immunoSEQ multiplex PCR. The sample gives some 25,000 clones, around 95% of which show up once; just under 0.25% is in the top ten. After removal of 5 bases from V and 5 bases from J, the junction contained 8 bases not matched to a gene. The germline V gene has CDR1 WSHSY and CDR2 SAAADI. This CDR3 comprises 15 residues. Conventional CD4 T cells were sorted as CD4+CD127+ cells. Controls came from healthy donors unrelated to patients. The sequencing input was CD4+CD127+ conventional T cells sorted from PBMCs. The TCR sequence derives from a human donor in good health. This chain uses TRBV10-2 with TRBJ2-2, with TRBD1 matching 7 bases. This chain's CDR3 is CASSQSGGSTGELFF. The DNA for the CDR3 is TGCGCCAGCAGTCAATCAGGGGGATCAACCGGGGAGCTGTTTTTT.